A selection of T cell receptor beta chains follows, all from one sample in a study of T cells in Graves' hyperthyroidism and ophthalmopathy. TCRdb analysed the multiplex PCR reads with MiXCR anew, one entry per CDR3 protein. The sample includes 700,000 to 950,000 distinct CDR3 sequences, just over 35% of them seen just once. Sample: blood. These receptors came from a woman in her 40s with Graves' hyperthyroidism. Each CDR3 is given with its conserved first and last residue. D genes are given only for firm matches. Rows give clone size only sometimes, using once, few, many, or a class for an expanded clone.

TRBD1	TRBV12-3/TRBV12-4	TRBJ1-2	NA	CASSPSDRVYGYTF	TGTGCCAGCAGCCCTTCGGACAGGGTTTATGGCTACACCTTC
NA	TRBV9	TRBJ1-6	many	CASSVGPIEGSPLHF	TGTGCCAGCAGCGTCGGACCCATAGAGGGGTCACCCCTCCACTTT
TRBD1	TRBV11-2	TRBJ1-6	NA	CASSVDRGQGSPLHF	TGTGCCAGCAGCGTTGACAGGGGGCAGGGTTCACCCCTCCACTTT
TRBD2	TRBV7-8	TRBJ2-3	few	CASSLGAGGTDTQYF	TGTGCCAGCAGCTTAGGGGCGGGGGGCACAGATACGCAGTATTTT
NA	TRBV6-5	TRBJ1-1	NA	CASSLVPAWANTEAFF	TGTGCCAGCAGTCTGGTCCCTGCATGGGCGAACACTGAAGCTTTCTTT
NA	TRBV10-3	TRBJ1-2	many	CAIGRTYGYTF	TGTGCCATTGGACGGACCTATGGCTACACCTTC
NA	TRBV9	TRBJ1-5	few	CASSVDLHQPQHF	TGTGCCAGCAGCGTAGATCTCCATCAGCCCCAGCATTTT
NA	TRBV12-3/TRBV12-4	TRBJ1-2	few	CASSRRDSRIYGYTF	TGTGCCAGCAGCCGACGGGACTCACGGATTTATGGCTACACCTTC
NA	TRBV5-6	TRBJ1-6	many	CASRRGNSPLHF	TGTGCCAGCAGGAGGGGTAATTCACCCCTCCACTTT
NA	TRBV19	TRBJ1-1	NA	CVSSIWLNTEAFF	TGTGTCAGTAGTATATGGCTAAACACTGAAGCTTTCTTT
NA	TRBV5-5	TRBJ2-7	NA	CASSLRGGYERYF	TGTGCCAGCAGCTTGCGTGGGGGCTACGAGCGGTACTTC
NA	TRBV9	TRBJ1-1	many	CASSVEVRTEAFF	TGTGCCAGCAGCGTAGAGGTTAGAACTGAAGCTTTCTTT
NA	TRBV2	TRBJ1-5	NA	CASNRGVGPNQPQHF	TGTGCCAGCAATCGAGGGGTAGGGCCCAATCAGCCCCAGCATTTT
TRBD1	TRBV6-5	TRBJ1-1	many	CASSYVTGVPEAFF	TGTGCCAGCAGTTACGTAACAGGGGTGCCTGAAGCTTTCTTT
NA	TRBV9	TRBJ2-1	NA	CASSVVPGYNEQFF	TGTGCCAGCAGCGTAGTCCCGGGATACAATGAGCAGTTCTTC
NA	TRBV6-4	TRBJ1-1	NA	CASSDSRNTEAFF	TGTGCCAGCAGTGACTCGAGGAACACTGAAGCTTTCTTT
TRBD2	TRBV2	TRBJ2-3	few	CASSWTSGIPSTDTQYF	TGTGCCAGCAGCTGGACTAGCGGGATACCTAGCACAGATACGCAGTATTTT
NA	TRBV7-6	TRBJ1-5	NA	CASSLSPGEPQHF	TGTGCCAGCAGCTTATCGCCCGGGGAGCCCCAGCATTTT
TRBD1	TRBV6-5	TRBJ2-5	NA	CASLQGVGETQYF	TGTGCCAGTTTACAGGGGGTTGGGGAGACCCAGTACTTC
NA	TRBV7-2	TRBJ1-6	few	CASSSDSHNSPLHF	TGTGCCAGCAGCTCGGACAGCCATAATTCACCCCTCCACTTT
NA	TRBV29-1	TRBJ1-2	many	CSVKEVGLRDGYTF	TGCAGCGTGAAAGAAGTGGGTCTGAGGGATGGCTACACCTTC
NA	TRBV5-4	TRBJ1-1	NA	CASSSGGGYRGMNTEAFF	TGTGCCAGCAGCTCGGGGGGGGGTTATAGAGGAATGAACACTGAAGCTTTCTTT
NA	TRBV11-1	TRBJ2-3	few	CASSFSILDTDTQYF	TGTGCCAGCAGCTTCTCGATCTTGGATACAGATACGCAGTATTTT
NA	TRBV5-5	TRBJ2-6	NA	CASSQDWTRDSGANVLTF	TGCGCCAGCAGCCAAGATTGGACGCGAGACTCTGGGGCCAACGTCCTGACTTTC
NA	TRBV20-1	TRBJ1-5	many	CSARTGVLQPQHF	TGCAGTGCCCGAACGGGGGTTCTTCAGCCCCAGCATTTT
NA	TRBV6-2/TRBV6-3	TRBJ1-2	many	CASRTGYGYTF	TGTGCCAGCAGGACAGGCTATGGCTACACCTTC
TRBD2	TRBV7-6	TRBJ2-7	NA	CASSYASGGEVEQYF	TGTGCCAGCAGTTACGCTAGCGGGGGGGAGGTCGAGCAGTACTTC
NA	TRBV15	TRBJ1-4	many	CATSVSREEKLFF	TGTGCCACCAGCGTCAGCAGGGAGGAAAAACTGTTTTTT
TRBD2	TRBV12-5	TRBJ2-7	NA	CASSGRLAGSPYEQYF	TGTGCCAGCAGTGGTCGCTTAGCGGGGAGCCCCTACGAGCAGTACTTC
TRBD2	TRBV5-1	TRBJ2-7	NA	CASSRDYSTYEQYF	TGCGCCAGCAGCCGGGACTACTCGACCTACGAGCAGTACTTC
TRBD1	TRBV19	TRBJ1-5	NA	CASSIATGVLRGLRPQHF	TGTGCCAGTAGTATAGCGACAGGGGTCCTACGAGGGCTTAGGCCCCAGCATTTT